The entry below describes one TCR beta chain. Its antigen is unknown. The sample originates from a study of blood T cells in healthy people across ages. Germline CDR1 is MNHEY and CDR2 is SMNVEV (reference sequence). V was cut by 5 bases and J by 2 bases, with 8 bases left in between. The CDR3 consists of 13 residues. Overall study findings and caveats: Among T cells, TCR beta diversity per million cells dropped roughly linearly as age rose.

A J-beta primer mix and a sample-barcoded 5' primer were used in a second PCR of roughly 6 to 11 cycles. Via MiXCR, TCRdb re-called the 5' RACE reads, giving one row per CDR3 protein. The table records approximately 730,000 distinct CDR3 sequences, about 48% of them present only once. The sample was blood. The source is an elderly man in good health. The chain carries TRBV27 and TRBJ2-3; D unclear. The CDR3 region has the DNA TGTGCCAGCAGTCAACTGGCCACAGATACGCAGTATTTT. Its translation: CASSQLATDTQYF.